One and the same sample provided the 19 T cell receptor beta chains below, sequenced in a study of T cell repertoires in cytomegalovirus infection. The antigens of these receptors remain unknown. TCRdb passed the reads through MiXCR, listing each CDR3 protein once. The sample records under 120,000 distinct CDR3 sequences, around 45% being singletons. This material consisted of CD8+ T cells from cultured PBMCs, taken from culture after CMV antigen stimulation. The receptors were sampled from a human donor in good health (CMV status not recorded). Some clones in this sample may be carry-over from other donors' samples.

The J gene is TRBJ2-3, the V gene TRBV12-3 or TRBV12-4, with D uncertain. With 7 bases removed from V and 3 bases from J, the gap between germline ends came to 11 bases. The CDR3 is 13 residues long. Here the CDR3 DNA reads TGTGCCAGCACGGTCTACGGAACAGATACGCAGTATTTT. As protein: CASTVYGTDTQYF.

In nucleotides, the CDR3 is TGTGCCAGCAGCAGCGCTTCAGGTTCGGATCAGCCCCAGCATTTT. Amino acids: CASSSASGSDQPQHF. This rearrangement joins TRBV6-5 to TRBJ1-5; D is unclear. This CDR3 has 15 amino acids. Between the trimmed V and J ends, which lost 6 bases and 5 bases, there was a span of 17 bases. CDR1 is MNHEY, CDR2 SVGAGI, per germline.

The CDR3, as DNA: TGCAGTGCTAGACCACAGGGGACGAGCTCCTACGAGCAGTACTTC. It yields the protein CSARPQGTSSYEQYF. V gene TRBV20-1 combines with J gene TRBJ2-7; 7 nucleotides line up with TRBD1. CDR1 and CDR2 from the germline V gene are DFQATT and SNEGSKA (reference sequence). V dropped 2 bases and J dropped 0; count of bases not matched to a gene: 7. This CDR3 comprises 15 residues.

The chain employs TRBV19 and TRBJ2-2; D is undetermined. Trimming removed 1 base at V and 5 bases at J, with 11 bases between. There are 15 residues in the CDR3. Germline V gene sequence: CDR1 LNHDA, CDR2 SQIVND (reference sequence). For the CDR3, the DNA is TGTGCCAGTAGTATAGGACCAGTCCGGACCGGGGAGCTGTTTTTT. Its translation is CASSIGPVRTGELFF.

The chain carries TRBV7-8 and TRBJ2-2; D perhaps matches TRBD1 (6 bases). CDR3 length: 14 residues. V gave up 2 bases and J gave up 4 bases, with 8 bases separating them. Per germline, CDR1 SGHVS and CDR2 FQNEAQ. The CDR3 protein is CASSLQTGTGELFF. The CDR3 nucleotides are TGTGCCAGCAGCTTACAGACAGGCACCGGGGAGCTGTTTTTT.

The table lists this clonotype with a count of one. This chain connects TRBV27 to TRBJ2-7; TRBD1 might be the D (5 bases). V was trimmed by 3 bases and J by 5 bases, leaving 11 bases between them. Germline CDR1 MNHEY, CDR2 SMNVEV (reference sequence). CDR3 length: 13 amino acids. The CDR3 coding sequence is TGTGCCAGCAGTTTGGCAGGGTGGGACGAGCAGTACTTC. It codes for CASSLAGWDEQYF.

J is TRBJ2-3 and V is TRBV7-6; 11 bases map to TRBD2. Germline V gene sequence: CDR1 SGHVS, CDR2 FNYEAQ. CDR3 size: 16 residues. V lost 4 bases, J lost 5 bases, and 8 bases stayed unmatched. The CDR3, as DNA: TGTGCCAGCAGCTCCACTAGCGGGGGCGAGGGAGATACGCAGTATTTT. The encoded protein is CASSSTSGGEGDTQYF.

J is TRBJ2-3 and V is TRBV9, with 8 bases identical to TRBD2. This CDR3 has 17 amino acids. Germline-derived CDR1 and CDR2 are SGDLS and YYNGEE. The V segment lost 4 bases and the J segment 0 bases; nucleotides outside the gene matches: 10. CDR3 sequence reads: CASSSPLSGGSTDTQYF. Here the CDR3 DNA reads TGTGCCAGCAGCTCCCCTTTGAGCGGGGGTAGCACAGATACGCAGTATTTT.

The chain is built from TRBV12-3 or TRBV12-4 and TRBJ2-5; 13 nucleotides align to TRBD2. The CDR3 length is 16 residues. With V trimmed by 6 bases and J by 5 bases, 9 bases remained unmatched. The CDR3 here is CASSPGLAGPPETQYF. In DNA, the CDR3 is TGTGCCAGCAGCCCGGGACTAGCGGGGCCTCCGGAGACCCAGTACTTC.

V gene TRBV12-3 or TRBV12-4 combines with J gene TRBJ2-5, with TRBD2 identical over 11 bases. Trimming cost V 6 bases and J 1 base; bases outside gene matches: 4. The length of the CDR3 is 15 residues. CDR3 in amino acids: CASRRLAGPQETQYF. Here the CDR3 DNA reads TGTGCCAGCAGGAGACTAGCGGGGCCCCAAGAGACCCAGTACTTC.

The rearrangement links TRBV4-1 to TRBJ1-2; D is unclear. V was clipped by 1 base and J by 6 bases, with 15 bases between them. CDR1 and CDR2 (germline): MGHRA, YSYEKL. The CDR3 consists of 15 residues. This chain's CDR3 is CASSQVQGRPDGYTF. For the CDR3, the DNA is TGCGCCAGCAGCCAAGTTCAAGGCCGTCCGGATGGCTACACCTTC.

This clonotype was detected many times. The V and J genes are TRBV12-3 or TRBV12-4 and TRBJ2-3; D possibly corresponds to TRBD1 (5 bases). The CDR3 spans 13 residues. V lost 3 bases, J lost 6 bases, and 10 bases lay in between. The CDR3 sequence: CASSFIQVDTQYF. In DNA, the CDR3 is TGTGCCAGCAGTTTTATACAGGTGGATACGCAGTATTTT.

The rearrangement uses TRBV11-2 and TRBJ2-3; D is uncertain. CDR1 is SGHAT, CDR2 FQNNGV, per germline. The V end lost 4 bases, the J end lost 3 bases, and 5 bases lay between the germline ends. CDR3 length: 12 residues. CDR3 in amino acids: CASSYPTDTQYF. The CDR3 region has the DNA TGTGCCAGCAGCTACCCAACAGATACGCAGTATTTT.

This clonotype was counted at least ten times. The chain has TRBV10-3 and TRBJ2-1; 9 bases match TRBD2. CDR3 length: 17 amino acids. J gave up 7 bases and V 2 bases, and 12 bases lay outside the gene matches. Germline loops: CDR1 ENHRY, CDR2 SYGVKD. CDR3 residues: CAISEPKPGLALNEQFF. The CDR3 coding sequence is TGTGCCATCAGTGAGCCAAAACCGGGACTAGCTCTGAATGAGCAGTTCTTC.

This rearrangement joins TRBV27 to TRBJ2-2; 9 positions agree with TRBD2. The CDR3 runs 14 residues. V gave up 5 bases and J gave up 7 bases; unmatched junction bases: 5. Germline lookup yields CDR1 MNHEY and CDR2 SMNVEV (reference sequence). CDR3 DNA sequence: TGTGCCAGCAGTCGCGGACTAGCGTACGGGGAGCTGTTTTTT. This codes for CASSRGLAYGELFF.

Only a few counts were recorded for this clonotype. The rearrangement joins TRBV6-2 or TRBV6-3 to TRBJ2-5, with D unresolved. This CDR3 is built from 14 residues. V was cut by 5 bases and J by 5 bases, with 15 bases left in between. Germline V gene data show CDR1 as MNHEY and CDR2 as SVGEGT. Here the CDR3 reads CASSPTGPYETQYF. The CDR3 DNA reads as TGTGCCAGCAGTCCCACCGGGCCCTACGAGACCCAGTACTTC.

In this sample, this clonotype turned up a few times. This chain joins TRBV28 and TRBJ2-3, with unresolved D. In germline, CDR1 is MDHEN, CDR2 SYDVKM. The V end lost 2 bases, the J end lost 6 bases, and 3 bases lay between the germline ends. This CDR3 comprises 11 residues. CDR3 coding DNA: TGTGCCAGCAGTTTAGTGGATACGCAGTATTTT. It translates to CASSLVDTQYF.

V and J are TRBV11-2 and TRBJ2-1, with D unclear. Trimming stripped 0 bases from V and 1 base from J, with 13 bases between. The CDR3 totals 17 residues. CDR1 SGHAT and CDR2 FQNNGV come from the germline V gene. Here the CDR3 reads CASSLDSGMWSYNEQFF. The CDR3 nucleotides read TGTGCCAGCAGCTTAGATTCAGGCATGTGGTCCTACAATGAGCAGTTCTTC.

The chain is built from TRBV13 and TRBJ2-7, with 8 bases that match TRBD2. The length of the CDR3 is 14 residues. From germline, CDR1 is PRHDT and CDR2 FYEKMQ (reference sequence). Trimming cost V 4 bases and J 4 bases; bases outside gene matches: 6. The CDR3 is CASSSAGVGYEQYF. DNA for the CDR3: TGTGCCAGCAGCTCAGCGGGGGTGGGATACGAGCAGTACTTC.